This entry features one T cell receptor (beta chain) sequence. Its antigen target is currently unknown. It has no much larger one-base neighbor in the sample; base qualities were not kept. These data come from a study of PD-1 blockade in mismatch repair-deficient tumors (dated by TCRdb to about 2017). About the investigation overall: Between late 2013 and 2016, the trial enrolled 86 consecutive patients with approximately 12 types of mismatch repair-deficient cancer, all of whom had received prior treatment and were progressing. Deep sequencing of TCR CDR3 regions was used to track tumor-associated T cell clones in peripheral blood of patients responding to PD-1 blockade.

The protocol used for the library was the immunoSEQ multiplex PCR assay. TCRdb stores this immuneACCESS table with in-frame sequences only. Part of the clones is absent; in the studies checked, under half of the shortfall reflects unresolved V genes, and no reason is known for the rest. In all, the sample holds around 110,000 clones, and roughly 80% of those were seen once. The ten largest make up 4% to 5% of the sample. V drops 7 bases and J drops 2 bases, leaving 11 bases in between. Spanning cysteine to phenylalanine, the CDR3 consists of 13 amino acids. Of all the DNA, just the CDR3 is kept, 39 bases in frame from base 1. As encoded in the germline V gene, CDR1 is MNHNS while CDR2 is SASEGT. Mismatch repair deficiency was established in every enrolled patient by polymerase chain reaction or immunohistochemistry. TCR sequencing was carried out for three patients who responded to pembrolizumab therapy. In the phase II trial, pembrolizumab PD-1 blockade was tested prospectively in advanced mismatch repair-deficient cancers, no matter which tissue of origin the cancers came from. Peripheral blood T cell samples were collected serially, before PD-1 blockade began and at several time points afterward. The timing of each blood sample was reported as weeks after the first dose of pembrolizumab.

Here is what the overall study found, with its caveats: After pembrolizumab, tumor-resident clones, which were often undetectable in blood before treatment, expanded rapidly and then contracted, generally ahead of radiologic responses.

The sequence links TRBV6-1 to TRBJ1-1, with TRBD1 tentatively as D gene (6 bases match). Sequenced here: peripheral blood, sampled approximately 60 weeks after starting pembrolizumab. The source is an adult with mismatch repair-deficient cancer. The DNA reads as follows: TGTGCCAGCAAAGACAGGTCAAACACTGAAGCTTTCTTT. This codes for CASKDRSNTEAFF.